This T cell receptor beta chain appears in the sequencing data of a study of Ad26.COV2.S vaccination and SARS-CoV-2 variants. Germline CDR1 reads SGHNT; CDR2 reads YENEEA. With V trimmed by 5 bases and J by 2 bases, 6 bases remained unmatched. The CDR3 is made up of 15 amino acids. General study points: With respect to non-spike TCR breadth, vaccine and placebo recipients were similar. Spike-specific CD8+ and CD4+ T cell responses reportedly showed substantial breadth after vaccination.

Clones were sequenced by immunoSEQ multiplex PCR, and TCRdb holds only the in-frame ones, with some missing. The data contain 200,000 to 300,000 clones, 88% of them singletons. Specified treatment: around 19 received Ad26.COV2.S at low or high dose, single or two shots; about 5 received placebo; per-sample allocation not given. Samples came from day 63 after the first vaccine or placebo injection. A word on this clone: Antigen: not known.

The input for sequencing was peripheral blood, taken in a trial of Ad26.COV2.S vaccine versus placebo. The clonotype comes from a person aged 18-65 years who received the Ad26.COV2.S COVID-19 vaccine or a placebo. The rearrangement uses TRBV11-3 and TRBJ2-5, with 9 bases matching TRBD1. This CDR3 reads CASSTGQGTQETQYF. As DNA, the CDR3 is TGTGCCAGCAGCACCGGACAGGGGACTCAAGAGACCCAGTACTTC.